A single sample is the source of the 18 T cell receptor beta chains below, sequenced in a study of high-grade serous ovarian cancer treatment subgroups (dated by TCRdb to the early 2020s). The library was made by the immunoSEQ multiplex PCR assay. The table comes from immuneACCESS by way of TCRdb, which keeps in-frame sequences with V and J called. Part of the clones is missing from these tables; in studies checked, under half for an unresolved V gene and the rest for unknown reasons. Here the sample has about 39,000 clones; around three quarters occur a single time. Around 3.3% of the sample is held by the ten biggest clonotypes. Collection of tumor samples took place before definitive surgery or chemotherapy. Sequencing was done on a sample of tumor tissue. These receptors all come from a human donor with high-grade serous ovarian cancer.

The chain combines TRBV6-1 with TRBJ2-5, with 12 bases fitting TRBD2. CDR1 and CDR2 from the germline V gene are MNHNS and SASEGT. The V gene end was trimmed by 4 bases and the J gene end by 5 bases; junction bases not matched to a gene: 11. This CDR3 has 17 residues. Here the CDR3 reads CASSGALASGRGETQYF. Here the CDR3 DNA reads TGTGCCAGCAGTGGAGCCCTAGCTAGCGGGAGGGGTGAGACCCAGTACTTC.

This rearrangement joins TRBV7-9 to TRBJ2-2; TRBD2 agrees at 10 bases. CDR1 SEHNR and CDR2 FQNEAQ come from the germline V gene (reference sequence). This CDR3 has 16 amino acids. The V segment lost 5 bases and the J segment 5 bases; nucleotides outside the gene matches: 8. The CDR3 DNA sequence: TGTGCCAGCAGCGAGTTAGCGGGAGGTGGAACCGGGGAGCTGTTTTTT. Protein: CASSELAGGGTGELFF.

The V and J genes are TRBV5-5 and TRBJ1-4; 9 bases line up with TRBD1. Unmatched junction bases numbered 13, after V lost 5 bases and J lost 2 bases. Germline CDR1 is SGHKS and CDR2 is YYEKEE (reference sequence). The CDR3 loop spans 18 amino acids. The CDR3 nucleotides are TGTGCCAGCAGGCCTGGACAGGGGCGCATAATTACTAATGAAAAACTGTTTTTT. It translates to CASRPGQGRIITNEKLFF.

The chain links TRBV7-8 to TRBJ1-6, with D perhaps TRBD1 (5 bases). Germline CDR1 and CDR2: SGHVS and FQNEAQ. This CDR3 spans 17 amino acids. Trimming removed 1 base from V and 8 bases from J, with 18 bases in between. The CDR3: CASSLGSQGVKDSPLHF. The DNA of the CDR3 is TGTGCCAGCAGCTTAGGATCCCAGGGAGTTAAGGATTCACCCCTCCACTTT.

The chain couples TRBV27 to TRBJ2-5, with D perhaps TRBD1 or TRBD2 (5 bases each). V lost 4 bases and J 4 bases, leaving 13 bases between the germline ends. Per germline, CDR1 MNHEY and CDR2 SMNVEV (reference sequence). The CDR3 covers 14 residues. As DNA, the CDR3 is TGTGCCAGCAGTTCAAAGGGACGACGAGAGACCCAGTACTTC. Protein product: CASSSKGRRETQYF.

The chain employs TRBV7-9 and TRBJ1-1; tentatively, D is TRBD1 (5 bases). CDR3 length: 14 residues. Trimming took 5 bases from V and 3 from J, leaving 13 bases between them. In germline, CDR1 is SEHNR, CDR2 FQNEAQ (reference sequence). CDR3 DNA: TGTGCCAGCAGCCGCGGGGCGGGGTACACTGAAGCTTTCTTT. Its translation: CASSRGAGYTEAFF.

The chain has TRBV11-1 and TRBJ2-3; D could derive from TRBD1 or TRBD2 (5 bases each). The ends were cut back, 11 bases at V and 2 bases at J, with 14 bases in the middle. The V gene's germline CDR1 is SGHAT and CDR2 FQDESV (reference sequence). CDR3 length equals 13 residues. CDR3 protein: CASRGRATDTQYF. In nucleotides, the CDR3 is TGTGCCTCCCGGGGACGGGCCACAGATACGCAGTATTTT.

This chain joins TRBV2 and TRBJ2-5, with 7 nucleotides matching TRBD2. Germline-derived CDR1 and CDR2 are SNHLY and FYNNEI. This CDR3 spans 11 amino acids. The J segment lost 3 bases and the V segment lost 10 bases, leaving 2 bases of the junction unmatched. The CDR3 nucleotides are TGTGCCAACCGGGGGGAAGAGACCCAGTACTTC. This sequence encodes CANRGEETQYF.

This sequence joins TRBV7-9 and TRBJ2-5; D tentatively fits TRBD1 or TRBD2 (5 bases each). In germline, CDR1 is SEHNR, CDR2 FQNEAQ (reference sequence). The length of the CDR3 is 12 residues. With 4 bases removed from V and 5 bases from J, the gap between germline ends came to 8 bases. CDR3 amino acids: CASSSEGETQYF. CDR3 sequence (DNA): TGTGCCAGCAGCTCCGAGGGGGAGACCCAGTACTTC.

The chain carries TRBV7-9 and TRBJ2-7, with D unresolved. With 6 bases removed from V and 0 bases from J, the gap between germline ends came to 12 bases. Germline assignment: CDR1 SEHNR and CDR2 FQNEAQ (reference sequence). This CDR3 contains 14 residues. The CDR3 reads CASRPRGTSYEQYF. The CDR3 DNA sequence: TGTGCCAGCAGACCCCGAGGCACCTCCTACGAGCAGTACTTC. The complete variable domain, with remaining parts taken from reference TRBV7-9 and TRBJ2-7, reads DTGVSQNPRHKITKRGQNVTFRCDPISEHNRLYWYRQTLGQGPEFLTYFQNEAQLEKSRLLSDRFSAERPKGSFSTLEIQRTEQGDSAMYLCASRPRGTSYEQYFGPGTRLTVT.

This chain links TRBV28 with TRBJ1-1; D perhaps matches TRBD1 (6 bases). Germline V gene lookup returns CDR1 MDHEN and CDR2 SYDVKM. V lost 1 base and J lost 6, with 12 bases in between. The CDR3 is 14 amino acids. CDR3 sequence (DNA): TGTGCCAGCAGTTTATTTGGGGGCGGGGCTGAAGCTTTCTTT. It translates to CASSLFGGGAEAFF.

The chain combines TRBV7-2 with TRBJ2-2, with 9 bases lining up with TRBD2. The V and J ends lost 5 bases and 4 bases, in that order; junction bases with no gene match: 5. This CDR3 spans 15 amino acids. Germline CDR1 SGHTA, CDR2 FQGNSA. CDR3 nucleotide sequence: TGTGCCAGCAGCCCAAGACTAGCGGCCACCGGGGAGCTGTTTTTT. Protein sequence: CASSPRLAATGELFF.

V usage is TRBV7-3 and J usage is TRBJ2-1; D not certain. The V and J ends lost 6 bases and 8 bases respectively, with 29 bases between them. The CDR3 length is 18 residues. Germline V lookup: CDR1 SGHTA, CDR2 FQGTGA. This CDR3 is CASRESVSWTPGIDEQFF. The CDR3 DNA follows: TGTGCCAGCAGGGAAAGCGTGAGCTGGACCCCGGGTATCGATGAGCAGTTCTTC.

The CDR3 DNA is TGCAGCGTCCGAGGGCTAGCGGGGGGTCGCACCGGGGAGCTGTTTTTT. Translating gives CSVRGLAGGRTGELFF. This rearrangement joins TRBV29-1 to TRBJ2-2, with 11 bases that match TRBD2. The J segment lost 4 bases and the V segment lost 6 bases, leaving 10 bases of the junction unmatched. The CDR3 extends over 16 amino acids. The V gene's germline CDR1 is SQVTM and CDR2 ANQGSEA.

This chain uses TRBV13 with TRBJ2-5; unclear D gene. The ends were cut back, 2 bases at V and 5 bases at J, with 12 bases in the middle. The length of the CDR3 is 14 residues. Germline V lookup: CDR1 PRHDT, CDR2 FYEKMQ (reference sequence). The CDR3 loop reads CASSLPQNSETQYF. The CDR3 DNA reads as TGTGCCAGCAGCTTACCACAGAACTCTGAGACCCAGTACTTC.

The V gene is TRBV28, the J gene TRBJ1-4; no firm D call. The CDR3 is made up of 14 amino acids. Looked up from germline, CDR1 is MDHEN and CDR2 is SYDVKM. Trimming removed 6 bases from V and 7 bases from J, with 15 bases in between. CDR3 amino acids: CASRPGRRCEKLFF. The CDR3 nucleotides are TGTGCCAGCAGGCCCGGCAGGCGTTGTGAAAAACTGTTTTTT.

The V call is TRBV11-2, the J call TRBJ2-3; TRBD1 might be the D (6 bases). The V gene's germline CDR1 is SGHAT and CDR2 FQNNGV. The V gene lost 1 base and the J gene lost 1 base, with 12 bases spanning the gap. CDR3 length equals 16 residues. The CDR3 DNA follows: TGTGCCAGCAGCTTAGGGGGGCAAAGGGGCACAGATACGCAGTATTTT. Amino acids: CASSLGGQRGTDTQYF. The complete variable domain, with remaining parts taken from reference TRBV11-2 and TRBJ2-3, reads EAGVAQSPRYKIIEKRQSVAFWCNPISGHATLYWYQQILGQGPKLLIQFQNNGVVDDSQLPKDRFSAERLKGVDSTLKIQPAKLEDSAVYLCASSLGGQRGTDTQYFGPGTRLTVL.

CDR3 residues: CASSLGRLSYEQYF. CDR3 sequence (DNA): TGTGCCAGCAGTTTGGGACGACTCTCCTACGAGCAGTACTTC. This chain joins TRBV27 and TRBJ2-7, with D tentatively TRBD1 or TRBD2 (5 bases each). V was trimmed by 3 bases and J by 0 bases, leaving 9 bases between them. The CDR3 contains 14 residues. CDR1 and CDR2 from the germline V gene are MNHEY and SMNVEV (reference sequence).